Listed here is a single TCR beta chain. Its cognate antigen has yet to be identified. It has no much larger one-base neighbor in the sample; base qualities were not kept. This entry belongs to a study of blood T cell repertoires in COVID-19 (dated by TCRdb to the early 2020s). In terms of the full investigation: The collaborator samples originated in the United States, Italy and Spain and spanned the acute and convalescent phases of COVID-19. HLA class I and class II types, where available, came from metadata supplied by the sample provider rather than from assay-based typing. The prospective study material was composed of cDNA or gDNA derived from T cells, B-cell-depleted T cells, or PBMCs. The samples were drawn from the first 160 participants of the ongoing ImmuneRACE study and from 1,254 subjects provided by 6 global collaborators. Subjects who had been exposed to COVID-19, were actively infected with it, or had recovered from it provided the deeply sampled blood TCRbeta repertoires that made up the dataset. The repertoires were released in a freely available public database intended as a resource for research on the immune response to SARS-CoV-2. A de-identified subject ID, COVID-19 status, age in years and sex were almost always included in the sample metadata.

General study outcomes and caveats: Clinical and demographic metadata were provided uncurated, with the amount varying by source and participant.

Each collaborating institution followed its own protocols to collect whole blood in K2EDTA tubes. For TCRbeta analysis, collaborators shipped samples as frozen whole blood, isolated PBMCs, or DNA extracted from either of those sample types. Measured from the cysteine to the phenylalanine, the CDR3 is 14 residues long. The retained sequence is limited to the CDR3, 42 bases, with the frame set at the first base. V is clipped by 3 bases and J by 2 bases, and the sequence between their germline boundaries is 14 bases long. The germline V gene (reference sequence) provides CDR1 GTSNPN and CDR2 SVGIG. TCRbeta CDR3 regions were amplified from genomic DNA using the immunoSEQ Assay, a bias-controlled multiplex PCR. The source study handled its data this way. The number of nucleated cells in each sample was estimated by amplification of reference gene primers within the assay. Sequence reads were collapsed and filtered to measure the absolute abundance of every unique TCRbeta CDR3 rearrangement. For each sample, productive Simpson clonality was calculated as the square root of Simpson's diversity index over productive rearrangements. TCRdb limited this immuneACCESS table to in-frame rearrangements with V and J called. A share of clones is missing; checked studies link under half to unresolved V genes, and the rest is unexplained. Clonal size and the V and J genes are those of that table, whereas D and trimming came from the DNA. The sample table contains just over 150,000 clones; only one count was recorded for around 91% of them. The ten largest clones represent 15% of the sample.

The chain joins TRBV30 to TRBJ2-7; D gene: possibly TRBD1, on 6 matching bases. This receptor was taken from a woman in her 40s with acute or convalescent COVID-19. Sequencing input: peripheral blood. The DNA sequence is given as TGTGCCTGGAGACAGGGTAGCATCACCTACGAGCAGTACTTC. Protein translation: CAWRQGSITYEQYF.